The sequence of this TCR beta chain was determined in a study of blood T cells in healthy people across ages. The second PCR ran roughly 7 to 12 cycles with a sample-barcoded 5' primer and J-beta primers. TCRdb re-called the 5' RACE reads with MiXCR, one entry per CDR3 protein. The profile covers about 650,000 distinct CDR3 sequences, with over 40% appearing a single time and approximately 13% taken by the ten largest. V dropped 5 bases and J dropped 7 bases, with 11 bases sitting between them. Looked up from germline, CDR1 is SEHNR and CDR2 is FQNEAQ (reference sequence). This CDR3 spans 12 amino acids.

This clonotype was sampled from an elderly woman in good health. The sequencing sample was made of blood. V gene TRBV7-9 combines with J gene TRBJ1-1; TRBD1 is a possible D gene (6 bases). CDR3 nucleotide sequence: TGTGCCAGCAGCCGGACAGCCCTTGAAGCTTTCTTT. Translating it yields CASSRTALEAFF.